This T cell receptor beta chain was documented in a study of blood T cell repertoires in COVID-19. Study-level background: Collection of acute and convalescent COVID-19 samples took place in the United States, Italy and Spain. From T cells, B-cell-depleted T cells, or PBMCs came the material, which was cDNA or gDNA.

CDR3 length equals 13 residues. The V and J ends lost 1 base and 3 bases respectively, with 7 bases between them. Germline loops: CDR1 LGHDT, CDR2 YNNKEL (reference sequence). In the authors' methods: The authors estimated nucleated cell counts from reference gene primer amplification. The assay was immunoSEQ multiplex PCR, and TCRdb's table has in-frame clones only and misses some. The V and J calls and clone size were taken over from that table, and D and trimming were inferred from the DNA. The profile shows about 100,000 clones, about 90% of them singletons. The chain employs TRBV3-1 (or the pseudogene TRBV3-2) and TRBJ2-7; D gene uncertain. The sequenced sample consisted of peripheral blood. This TCR derives from a human donor with active COVID-19. The donor label of this sample is uncertain. CDR3 DNA: TGTGCCAGCAGCCAAGCCGAGCGCTACGAGCAGTACTTC. As protein: CASSQAERYEQYF.